A single sample gave rise to the 24 T cell receptor beta chains below, sequenced in a study of blood T cells in healthy people across ages. For the second PCR, which ran for about 7 to 12 cycles, a sample-barcoded 5' primer and a J-beta primer mix were used. TCRdb re-called the 5' RACE reads with MiXCR, one entry per CDR3 protein. The table lists roughly 1,500,000 distinct CDR3 sequences, approximately 32% of them singletons. Sequenced sample: blood. Source of these receptors: a woman aged 30 to 39 in good health.

This clonotype was detected a few times. The gene calls are TRBV5-1 and TRBJ2-7; D is perhaps TRBD1 (6 bases). V was shortened by 1 base and J by 4 bases, with 12 bases between the two germline ends. The CDR3 runs to 14 residues. Germline V CDR1 and CDR2: SGHRS, YFSETQ. CDR3: CASSLMGASYEQYF. In DNA, the CDR3 is TGCGCCAGCAGCTTGATGGGGGCTTCATACGAGCAGTACTTC. Full variable domain (missing parts from reference TRBV5-1 and TRBJ2-7): KAGVTQTPRYLIKTRGQQVTLSCSPISGHRSVSWYQQTPGQGLQFLFEYFSETQRNKGNFPGRFSGRQFSNSRSEMNVSTLELGDSALYLCASSLMGASYEQYFGPGTRLTVT.

This chain connects TRBV7-9 to TRBJ2-1; the D gene is possibly TRBD2 (5 bases). Germline V lookup: CDR1 SEHNR, CDR2 FQNEAQ (reference sequence). The CDR3 is 14 amino acids. Trimming stripped 7 bases from V and 8 bases from J, with 18 bases between. In DNA, the CDR3 is TGTGCCAGCAACCCAGGAGAGGGTCCAGATGAGCAGTTCTTC. Encoded protein: CASNPGEGPDEQFF. Complete variable domain (other parts from reference TRBV7-9 and TRBJ2-1): DTGVSQNPRHKITKRGQNVTFRCDPISEHNRLYWYRQTLGQGPEFLTYFQNEAQLEKSRLLSDRFSAERPKGSFSTLEIQRTEQGDSAMYLCASNPGEGPDEQFFGPGTRLTVL.

The J gene is TRBJ2-1, the V gene TRBV20-1; 10 bases map to TRBD2. CDR3 length: 14 residues. The germline V gene encodes CDR1 DFQATT and CDR2 SNEGSKA (reference sequence). The junction had 9 bases not matched to a gene; V was cut back by 6 bases and J by 7 bases. CDR3 in amino acids: CSASGTSVRNEQFF. DNA for the CDR3: TGCAGTGCCTCCGGGACTAGCGTAAGGAATGAGCAGTTCTTC.

V gene TRBV7-9 combines with J gene TRBJ2-3, with a tentative D call TRBD1 (5 bases). The CDR3 covers 16 residues. CDR1 and CDR2 (germline): SEHNR, FQNEAQ (reference sequence). The germline V and J ends were trimmed by 3 bases and 6 bases, with 19 bases remaining between them. CDR3 amino acids: CASSFKGAGPFDTQYF. The CDR3 nucleotides read TGTGCCAGCAGCTTTAAAGGGGCAGGGCCCTTTGATACGCAGTATTTT.

This clonotype was recorded a few times. The chain has TRBV6-1 and TRBJ1-5; the D is unclear. V lost 8 bases to trimming and J lost 0 bases, with 14 bases between them. The CDR3 totals 15 residues. Per germline, CDR1 MNHNS and CDR2 SASEGT. CDR3 loop: CASRGGVGSNQPQHF. The CDR3 DNA reads as TGTGCCAGCCGGGGAGGAGTCGGTAGCAATCAGCCCCAGCATTTT.

This chain links TRBV20-1 with TRBJ1-2; D is possibly TRBD1 (5 bases). The CDR3 is 15 residues long. The germline V gene encodes CDR1 DFQATT and CDR2 SNEGSKA (reference sequence). The V end was cut by 1 base, the J end by 5 bases, with 17 bases between. The CDR3 DNA follows: TGCAGTGCTAGAGCACAGACAGTCATATATTATGGCTACACCTTC. Translated: CSARAQTVIYYGYTF.

The chain recombines TRBV20-1 with TRBJ2-1; TRBD1 matches 7 bases. Unmatched junction bases numbered 4, after V lost 4 bases and J lost 4 bases. This CDR3 contains 13 residues. Germline CDR1 is DFQATT and CDR2 is SNEGSKA (reference sequence). CDR3 DNA: TGCAGTGCTAAGGACAGGTTATACAATGAGCAGTTCTTC. The encoded protein is CSAKDRLYNEQFF.

In the case of this clonotype: The junction and the germline gene differ at one end; a read error may be behind it. J is TRBJ1-1 and V is TRBV27, with 8 bases aligning to TRBD1. CDR1 and CDR2 from the germline V gene are MNHEY and SMNVEV (reference sequence). This CDR3 is 17 amino acids long. CDR3 DNA: TGTGCCGGCAGTTTAAATAGGGCAGGGGGCGTTTGGACTGAAGCTTTCTTT. Translated, it gives CAGSLNRAGGVWTEAFF.

The gene calls are TRBV6-1 and TRBJ1-5; 12 nucleotides agree with TRBD1. The trim removed 6 bases at V and 7 bases at J, leaving 4 bases unmatched. The length of the CDR3 is 14 residues. Germline V gene lookup returns CDR1 MNHNS and CDR2 SASEGT. The CDR3 region is CASRGQGAWQPQHF. CDR3 coding DNA: TGTGCCAGCAGGGGACAGGGGGCATGGCAGCCCCAGCATTTT.

The sample holds a few counts of this clonotype. The chain recombines TRBV11-2 with TRBJ2-1; 12 bases align to TRBD2. CDR3 length: 14 residues. Germline CDR1 SGHAT, CDR2 FQNNGV. Germline trimming cut 0 bases from V and 10 bases from J; bases unmatched to any gene: 1. CDR3 region: CASSLDGLAGEQFF. The CDR3 DNA reads as TGTGCCAGCAGCTTAGACGGACTAGCGGGAGAGCAGTTCTTC.

V and J are TRBV6-6 and TRBJ2-3; D may be TRBD1 (7 bases). The CDR3 has 15 amino acids. The germline V and J ends were trimmed by 6 bases and 6 bases, with 19 bases remaining between them. Looked up from germline, CDR1 is MNHNY and CDR2 is SVGAGI (reference sequence). The CDR3 nucleotides are TGTGCCAGCAGGGGGCGAGACAGGGAGGTTGATACGCAGTATTTT. Encoded protein: CASRGRDREVDTQYF.

This chain connects TRBV3-1 to TRBJ1-2; D is perhaps TRBD1 (5 bases). Between the trimmed V and J ends, which lost 5 bases and 5 bases, there was a span of 18 bases. Germline CDR1 is LGHDT and CDR2 is YNNKEL (reference sequence). This CDR3 contains 15 residues. The CDR3 sequence: CASSYTSGDPYGYTF. Written as DNA, the CDR3 is TGTGCCAGCAGCTACACTTCGGGGGACCCATATGGCTACACCTTC.

CDR3: CAWSVPTLGSTDTQYF. The CDR3 nucleotides are TGTGCCTGGAGTGTCCCCACGTTAGGTAGCACAGATACGCAGTATTTT. The rearrangement links TRBV30 to TRBJ2-3; no reliable D call. Trimming removed 0 bases from V and 0 bases from J, with 13 bases in between. CDR1 GTSNPN and CDR2 SVGIG come from the germline V gene (reference sequence). The CDR3 sequence is 16 residues long.

This chain uses TRBV20-1 with TRBJ1-1, with TRBD1 as a possible D gene (5 bases). Between the trimmed V and J ends, which lost 8 bases and 5 bases, there was a span of 21 bases. The CDR3 extends over 14 amino acids. The V gene's germline CDR1 is DFQATT and CDR2 SNEGSKA (reference sequence). The CDR3 DNA reads as TGCAGTCTGAAGGGGCTAGAATTCAGGACTGAAGCTTTCTTT. Its translation: CSLKGLEFRTEAFF.

This clonotype was seen only once. This rearrangement joins TRBV9 to TRBJ1-5; weak D call: TRBD1 (5 bases). There are 15 residues in the CDR3. Per the germline V gene, CDR1 is SGDLS and CDR2 is YYNGEE. The V end was cut by 3 bases, the J end by 4 bases, with 14 bases between. This chain's CDR3 is CASSALDTRNQPQHF. The CDR3 DNA is TGTGCCAGCAGCGCCCTGGACACAAGGAATCAGCCCCAGCATTTT.

This clonotype has just a few counts. The V gene is TRBV20-1, the J gene TRBJ2-1; 15 positions match TRBD2. The CDR3 extends over 16 amino acids. J gave up 2 bases and V 7 bases, and 6 bases lay outside the gene matches. CDR1 and CDR2 from the germline V gene are DFQATT and SNEGSKA (reference sequence). CDR3 in amino acids: CSVRTSGRVAYNEQFF. CDR3 DNA: TGCAGTGTTAGGACTAGCGGGAGGGTCGCCTACAATGAGCAGTTCTTC.

This clonotype appeared a few times. The chain joins TRBV6-1 to TRBJ2-5; maybe TRBD1 (6 bases). The germline V and J ends were trimmed by 4 bases and 0 bases, with 15 bases remaining between them. The CDR3 is made up of 16 amino acids. Per the germline V gene, CDR1 is MNHNS and CDR2 is SASEGT. The CDR3 nucleotides are TGTGCCAGCAGTGGGGCCCCCAGGGGTTACCAAGAGACCCAGTACTTC. Translating it yields CASSGAPRGYQETQYF.

The chain is built from TRBV28 and TRBJ2-1; D gene uncertain. Germline CDR1 and CDR2: MDHEN and SYDVKM. The CDR3 covers 13 residues. V was clipped by 3 bases and J by 4 bases, with 7 bases between them. CDR3 nucleotides: TGTGCCAGCAGTTTGTTCACTTACAATGAGCAGTTCTTC. Encoded protein: CASSLFTYNEQFF.

The chain uses TRBV4-1 and TRBJ2-2; tentatively, D is TRBD2 (6 bases). CDR1 is MGHRA, CDR2 YSYEKL, per germline. This CDR3 spans 17 amino acids. Deletions cut 5 bases from V and 0 bases from J, with 16 bases between. The CDR3: CASSTLRRDPNTGELFF. CDR3 in DNA: TGCGCCAGCAGCACACTCCGGAGGGACCCGAACACCGGGGAGCTGTTTTTT.

In its sample, this clonotype was seen a few times. The chain couples TRBV6-5 to TRBJ2-3, with 7 bases aligning to TRBD2. Unmatched junction bases numbered 8, after V lost 9 bases and J lost 5 bases. Per germline, CDR1 MNHEY and CDR2 SVGAGI. The CDR3 has 13 amino acids. The CDR3 is CASGRAGKDTQYF. The CDR3 bases are TGTGCCAGTGGGAGGGCCGGGAAAGATACGCAGTATTTT.

Points on this clonotype: A much larger clonotype is one base distant, so this may be a read error. This chain joins TRBV29-1 and TRBJ2-3, with D maybe TRBD2 (6 bases). CDR3 length equals 15 residues. Germline assignment: CDR1 SQVTM and CDR2 ANQGSEA. DNA of the CDR3: TGCGGCGTCCCCAGAGGAAGCGGGAGCACAGATACGCAGTATTTT. Translation gives CGVPRGSGSTDTQYF.

The V gene is TRBV18, the J gene TRBJ2-3; D not resolved. V was cut by 8 bases and J by 5 bases, with 8 bases left in between. Germline CDR1 is KGHSH and CDR2 is LQKENI. The CDR3 is 11 residues long. CDR3 region: CASKAVDTQYF. The DNA of the CDR3 is TGTGCCAGCAAGGCGGTAGATACGCAGTATTTT.

The genes are TRBV20-1 and TRBJ2-1; TRBD2 aligns across 9 bases. The CDR3 consists of 14 residues. Germline V CDR1 and CDR2: DFQATT, SNEGSKA (reference sequence). V was clipped by 6 bases and J by 5 bases; unmatched bases: 8. CDR3 DNA sequence: TGCAGTGCCGTACGACTAGCGGATGACAATGAGCAGTTCTTC. Amino acid sequence: CSAVRLADDNEQFF.

This clonotype has more than one count but fewer than ten. The chain couples TRBV20-1 to TRBJ1-5; D might be TRBD1 (5 bases). CDR3 size: 14 residues. V was cut by 6 bases and J by 1 base, with 13 bases left in between. Germline lookup yields CDR1 DFQATT and CDR2 SNEGSKA (reference sequence). CDR3 in DNA: TGCAGTGCCGGGAAGGAGGGGAGCAATCAGCCCCAGCATTTT. Protein: CSAGKEGSNQPQHF.